The rows below give T cell receptor beta chains drawn from one sample of a study of T cell responses to AZD1222 COVID-19 vaccine. Assay used: immunoSEQ multiplex PCR; TCRdb lists only in-frame clones, some missing. The table has 70,000 to 75,000 clones, around three quarters seen once; the top ten hold around 50%. The source material was peripheral blood, sampled 28 days after the second AZD1222 dose. Source of these receptors: an adult who received the AZD1222 COVID-19 vaccine. The CDR3 runs from the conserved cysteine through the conserved F or W. The D gene is left open where the match is weak. Size tells how often a clone was seen (once, few, many) or the class of an expanded clone, and some rows leave it out.

v_gene	abundance	j_gene	d_gene	CDR3nt	CDR3aa
TRBV7-2	few	TRBJ2-1	NA	TGTGCCAGCAGCATAGATGTGAGCTCCTACAATGAGCAGTTCTTC	CASSIDVSSYNEQFF
TRBV21-1	NA	TRBJ1-2	NA	TGTGCCAGCACGCCCTTACAGTTCGGCTATGGCTACACCTTC	CASTPLQFGYGYTF
TRBV28	NA	TRBJ1-1	NA	TGTGCCAGCAGTTACAGGGCTCCGAACACTGAAGCTTTCTTT	CASSYRAPNTEAFF
TRBV18	NA	TRBJ2-1	TRBD2	TGTGCCAGCTCACCAGCGGGGGGTCCTTACAATGAGCAGTTCTTC	CASSPAGGPYNEQFF
TRBV5-5	NA	TRBJ2-5	NA	TGTGCCAGCAGCTTCCGAGGGGAGGAGACCCAGTACTTC	CASSFRGEETQYF
TRBV28	NA	TRBJ1-1	NA	TGTGCCAGCACCGAACACGTCGGGGGGAACACTGAAGCTTTCTTT	CASTEHVGGNTEAFF
TRBV6-5	NA	TRBJ1-2	TRBD1	TGTGCCACCCTACCCGGGGCAGGGGGTAACTATGGCTACACCTTC	CATLPGAGGNYGYTF
TRBV28	NA	TRBJ1-3	NA	TGTGCCAGCAGTTTATATACAGGCGGAAGCTCTGGAAACACCATATATTTT	CASSLYTGGSSGNTIYF
TRBV4-3	NA	TRBJ2-7	NA	TGCGCCAGCAGCCTCATCGGAGCAGGGGAGTTCGAGCAGTACTTC	CASSLIGAGEFEQYF
TRBV11-3	NA	TRBJ2-1	TRBD2	TGTGCCAGCAGCGACGGGGGGGCCGCCTACAATGAGCAGTTCTTC	CASSDGGAAYNEQFF
TRBV30	once	TRBJ1-6	TRBD1	TGTGCCTGGAGTGGGGTATCCGGGACAGTCAATTCACCCCTCCACTTT	CAWSGVSGTVNSPLHF
TRBV28	NA	TRBJ1-6	TRBD1	TGTGCCAGCAGTTTATACAGGGGTAATTCACCCCTCCACTTT	CASSLYRGNSPLHF
TRBV7-8	NA	TRBJ2-1	TRBD2	TGTGCCAGCAGCAGCTTAGCGGGTCTATACAATGAGCAGTTCTTC	CASSSLAGLYNEQFF
TRBV6-5	NA	TRBJ1-6	NA	TGTGCCAGCAGTTACTCGGCAGGGCGAAATTCACCCCTCCACTTT	CASSYSAGRNSPLHF
TRBV7-8	NA	TRBJ2-5	TRBD2	TGTGCCAGCAGCCGACTAGCGGGAAAAGAGACCCAGTACTTC	CASSRLAGKETQYF
TRBV7-2	NA	TRBJ2-3	NA	TGTGCCAGCAGCACCCGACAGACAGATACGCAGTATTTT	CASSTRQTDTQYF
TRBV6-5	NA	TRBJ2-3	TRBD2	TGTGCCAGCAGTTGGGGTAGCGGGGCCCCGAGTGCGCAGTATTTT	CASSWGSGAPSAQYF
TRBV5-1	NA	TRBJ2-1	NA	TGCGCCAGCAGCTCTACGGTGAGCTCCTACAATGAGCAGTTCTTC	CASSSTVSSYNEQFF
TRBV28	few	TRBJ1-1	NA	TGTGCCAGCAGTTTTGATCCCACTGAAGCTTTCTTT	CASSFDPTEAFF
TRBV28	NA	TRBJ2-3	TRBD2	TGTGCCAGCAGTTTAATCTCGACTAGCGGGACAGATACGCAGTATTTT	CASSLISTSGTDTQYF
TRBV7-9	NA	TRBJ1-2	NA	TGTGCCAGCAGCTTACTTAGGGGCGGTGGCTATGGCTACACCTTC	CASSLLRGGGYGYTF
TRBV7-2	once	TRBJ1-1	TRBD1	TGTGCCAGCAGCTTATTCCGGGACAGGGGGCTAAACACTGAAGCTTTCTTT	CASSLFRDRGLNTEAFF
TRBV5-6	NA	TRBJ2-7	NA	TGTGCCAGCAGCTTATACGGGGACGAGCAGTACTTC	CASSLYGDEQYF
TRBV21-1	NA	TRBJ2-7	NA	TGTGCCAGCAGCAAAGCGCTGATTTCCTACGAGCAGTACTTC	CASSKALISYEQYF
TRBV7-3	NA	TRBJ2-3	TRBD2	TGTGCCAGCAGCCGAAATAACCCACACCTTAGCGGGGCTAGCACAGATACGCAGTATTTT	CASSRNNPHLSGASTDTQYF
TRBV5-1	NA	TRBJ2-7	NA	TGCGCCAGCAGCTTGACAGGGTTGAGCTCCTACGAGCAGTACTTC	CASSLTGLSSYEQYF
TRBV18	NA	TRBJ2-7	TRBD1	TGTGCCAGCTCCTTTCGAGGGGGACAGGGGGTCGAGCAGTACTTC	CASSFRGGQGVEQYF
TRBV28	NA	TRBJ1-5	NA	TGTGCCAGCAGCGCGATTCAGAGGCCCCAGCATTTT	CASSAIQRPQHF
TRBV4-2	NA	TRBJ2-1	NA	TGTGCCAGCAGCCAACCGGCGTTAAGCGGATACAATGAGCAGTTCTTC	CASSQPALSGYNEQFF
TRBV18	few	TRBJ2-2	TRBD1	TGTGCCAGCTCACCAGTGGGACAGGGCGGCACCGGGGAGCTGTTTTTT	CASSPVGQGGTGELFF
TRBV27	NA	TRBJ1-2	NA	TGTGCCAGCAGTCCCCGTCCCGGCGGCGACTATGGCTACACCTTC	CASSPRPGGDYGYTF
TRBV19	NA	TRBJ2-6	NA	TGTGCCAGTAGTATAGACGTTTCTGGGGCCAACGTCCTGACTTTC	CASSIDVSGANVLTF
TRBV5-1	NA	TRBJ1-1	NA	TGCGCCAGCAAGAAGGATTCACTTGTCACTGAAGCTTTCTTT	CASKKDSLVTEAFF
TRBV19	NA	TRBJ2-5	TRBD2	TGTGCCAGTAGTACAGCGGGACCAGAGACCCAGTACTTC	CASSTAGPETQYF
TRBV4-1	NA	TRBJ2-2	TRBD2	TGCGCCAGCAGCCCAGAGGGAGGGGCCGGGGAGCTGTTTTTT	CASSPEGGAGELFF
TRBV9	NA	TRBJ1-4	TRBD1	TGTGCCAGCAGCGCGACAGGGTCAACCGAAAAACTGTTTTTT	CASSATGSTEKLFF
TRBV27	once	TRBJ2-2	TRBD2	TGTGCCAGCGTGGCGGGAGGATCAATGTTTACCGGGGAGCTGTTTTTT	CASVAGGSMFTGELFF
TRBV6-2/TRBV6-3	NA	TRBJ2-2	TRBD1	TGTGCCAGCAGTACGGGACAGGACCAGACCGGGGAGCTGTTTTTT	CASSTGQDQTGELFF
TRBV19	NA	TRBJ1-6	NA	TGTGCCAGTAGTATAAATGCGGACAGCTCCTATAATTCACCCCTCCACTTT	CASSINADSSYNSPLHF
TRBV6-5	NA	TRBJ1-1	NA	TGTGCCAGCAGAACGGACGGGGGGACAGAAGCTTTCTTT	CASRTDGGTEAFF
TRBV2	few	TRBJ2-3	TRBD1	TGTGCCAGCGGGACAGTATACACAGATACGCAGTATTTT	CASGTVYTDTQYF
TRBV24-1	NA	TRBJ1-5	TRBD1	TGTGCCACCAGTGAACATGGACAGGGGGCTGGTCAGCCCCAGCATTTT	CATSEHGQGAGQPQHF
TRBV4-2	once	TRBJ2-4	TRBD2	TGTGCCAGCAGCCAAGAGGGGGGGGTAGGAAACATTCAGTACTTC	CASSQEGGVGNIQYF
TRBV3-1/TRBV3-2	NA	TRBJ2-7	NA	TGTGCCAGCAGCCAATGGAAACAGGGTTCCTTGTACGAGCAGTACTTC	CASSQWKQGSLYEQYF
TRBV2	NA	TRBJ2-5	NA	TGTGCCAGCAGGGACGGGGTAGGGGAGACCCAGTACTTC	CASRDGVGETQYF
TRBV27	NA	TRBJ2-2	TRBD2	TGTGCCAGCAGTTTTTTAGCGGGGGGGCCCACCGGGGAGCTGTTTTTT	CASSFLAGGPTGELFF
TRBV11-3	once	TRBJ2-1	TRBD1	TGTGCCAGCAGCTTAGAAGGGGGCGCCTACAATGAGCAGTTCTTC	CASSLEGGAYNEQFF
TRBV9	NA	TRBJ1-2	TRBD1	TGTGCCAGCAGCGTCGGTCAGCACGCGGCAAGACAGGGGGGGGCGTATGGCTACACCTTC	CASSVGQHAARQGGAYGYTF
TRBV6-6	NA	TRBJ2-7	NA	TGTGCCAGCAGCCCGTCGGGGGTTAACTACGAGCAGTACTTC	CASSPSGVNYEQYF
TRBV19	once	TRBJ2-7	TRBD2	TGTGCCAGTAGTATTGCTAGCGGGGACTACGAGCAGTACTTC	CASSIASGDYEQYF
TRBV28	NA	TRBJ2-2	NA	TGTGCCAGCAGTTTATCCGGGGCCGGGACCGGGGAGCTGTTTTTT	CASSLSGAGTGELFF